The text below deals with one T cell receptor (beta chain). As yet, its antigen is unknown. With 7 bases removed from V and 8 bases from J, the gap between germline ends came to 14 bases. In germline, CDR1 is GTSNPN, CDR2 SVGIG (reference sequence). The CDR3 sequence is 11 residues long. Amplification used 60 Vbeta primers and 13 Jbeta primers. Produced via immunoSEQ multiplex PCR; TCRdb's table is partial and in-frame only. This sample's table reports under 65,000 clones. The sample originates from a study of cytomegalovirus exposure and HLA in healthy donors. Study background: Within the Caucasian-associated ancestry cluster were approximately 77% of the approximately 400 genotyped donors.

General observations from the study: Presence/absence analyses rested on an assumption that sequencing depth was roughly uniform across donors. Most TCRs appeared rarely, but some public TCRs recurred in many donors.

Sequences were obtained from PBMCs. The TCR sequence derives from a woman in her late teens or twenties in good health and CMV-seronegative. The V call is TRBV30, the J call TRBJ1-2; D unclear. The CDR3 loop is CALGASGGYTF. CDR3 nucleotide sequence: TGTGCCTTAGGTGCGTCGGGAGGCTACACCTTC.